Following are 6 T cell receptor beta chains from one sample sequenced in a study of T-cell reconstitution after alpha-beta-depleted transplantation in children. TCRbeta library construction was performed incorporating unique molecular identifiers. TCRdb analysed the PCR reads with MiXCR anew, one entry per CDR3 protein. The data show under 250,000 distinct CDR3 sequences, 24% seen once. Sequences were derived from PBMCs, mostly from graft donor cells, sampled 360 days after TCRalphabeta/CD19-depleted stem cell transplant. The receptors originated from a female patient between 2 and 10 years old who had a stem cell transplant for congenital amegakaryocytic thrombocytopenia, so the T cells may come from the graft donor.

The sample holds a few counts of this clonotype. The chain carries TRBV7-6 and TRBJ1-6; 8 bases match TRBD1. J lost 9 bases, V lost 2 bases, and 9 bases had no gene match. Looked up from germline, CDR1 is SGHVS and CDR2 is FNYEAQ. The CDR3 totals 16 residues. CDR3 bases: TGTGCCAGCAGCTTACGTCCGCGGCAGGGGGCTTCACCCCTCCACTTT. Its translation: CASSLRPRQGASPLHF.

The CDR3 DNA reads TGTGCCAGCAGCCGAGGAGGGGGTAGTTTCAATGAGCAGTTCTTC. Translated: CASSRGGGSFNEQFF. This sequence joins TRBV28 and TRBJ2-1; perhaps D is TRBD1 or TRBD2 (6 bases each). The V and J ends lost 6 bases and 6 bases respectively, with 18 bases between them. Germline V gene data show CDR1 as MDHEN and CDR2 as SYDVKM. CDR3 length: 15 amino acids. Combining the CDR3 with reference TRBV28 and TRBJ2-1 gives the whole variable domain DVKVTQSSRYLVKRTGEKVFLECVQDMDHENMFWYRQDPGLGLRLIYFSYDVKMKEKGDIPEGYSVSREKKERFSLILESASTNQTSMYLCASSRGGGSFNEQFFGPGTRLTVL.

This clonotype occurred many times. The V gene is TRBV9, the J gene TRBJ2-1, with a possible D match to TRBD2 (6 bases). Germline V gives CDR1 SGDLS, CDR2 YYNGEE. This CDR3 spans 15 amino acids. Trimming removed 0 bases from V and 4 bases from J, with 11 bases in between. CDR3: CASSVGIGRYNEQFF. CDR3 in DNA: TGTGCCAGCAGCGTAGGTATCGGGAGATACAATGAGCAGTTCTTC.

This clonotype occurred once. This chain joins TRBV10-3 and TRBJ1-6; TRBD1 matches 7 bases. The CDR3 totals 15 residues. Germline CDR1 is ENHRY and CDR2 is SYGVKD. With 2 bases clipped from V and 8 bases from J, the junction kept 6 bases outside the gene matches. In nucleotides, the CDR3 is TGTGCCATCAGTGAGGGCAGGGGGGTGGATTCACCCCTCCACTTT. It translates to CAISEGRGVDSPLHF.

Ten or more counts support this clonotype. The rearrangement uses TRBV28 and TRBJ1-1; D ambiguous. Germline CDR1 MDHEN, CDR2 SYDVKM. Trimming removed 3 bases at V and 3 bases at J, with 8 bases between. The CDR3 sequence is 13 residues long. CDR3 in amino acids: CASSLAEDTEAFF. CDR3 nucleotides: TGTGCCAGCAGTTTGGCAGAGGACACTGAAGCTTTCTTT. Full variable domain (remainder filled in from reference TRBV28 and TRBJ1-1): DVKVTQSSRYLVKRTGEKVFLECVQDMDHENMFWYRQDPGLGLRLIYFSYDVKMKEKGDIPEGYSVSREKKERFSLILESASTNQTSMYLCASSLAEDTEAFFGQGTRLTVV.

The V and J genes are TRBV6-2 or TRBV6-3 and TRBJ2-3; 7 nucleotides line up with TRBD2. Per germline, CDR1 MNHEY and CDR2 SVGEGT. The CDR3 spans 14 residues. Trimming at V came to 7 bases and at J to 2 bases, leaving 6 bases not matched to a gene. The CDR3 spells CASTWGLFTDTQYF. The CDR3 DNA follows: TGTGCCAGCACCTGGGGACTATTCACAGATACGCAGTATTTT.